This T cell receptor (beta chain) is drawn from a study of blood T cells in healthy people across ages. Across the whole study: There was about one barcoded beta molecule captured by template switching per two T cells.

Trimming cost V 4 bases and J 1 base, with 24 bases left between them. This CDR3 spans 18 amino acids. CDR1 is SGHRS, CDR2 YFSETQ, per germline. This clonotype was seen a few times. For the second PCR, which ran for about 6 to 12 cycles, a sample-barcoded 5' primer and a J-beta primer mix were used. Using its own MiXCR run on the 5' RACE reads, TCRdb lists one record per CDR3 protein. This table holds 1.8 million or so distinct CDR3 sequences, approximately 39% found once. Input material: blood. The clonotype was recovered from a human donor in good health. The chain couples TRBV5-1 to TRBJ2-7; D is possibly TRBD2 (5 bases). The CDR3 DNA sequence: TGCGCCAGCAGCCCCACGGGCCAGACGGGATCGTTTTCCTACGAGCAGTACTTC. This translates into CASSPTGQTGSFSYEQYF. The complete variable domain, with remaining parts taken from reference TRBV5-1 and TRBJ2-7, reads KAGVTQTPRYLIKTRGQQVTLSCSPISGHRSVSWYQQTPGQGLQFLFEYFSETQRNKGNFPGRFSGRQFSNSRSEMNVSTLELGDSALYLCASSPTGQTGSFSYEQYFGPGTRLTVT.